This TCR beta chain was profiled in a study of blood T cell repertoires in COVID-19. Repertoires were generated with immunoSEQ multiplex PCR, while TCRdb's copy carries only in-frame clones and drops some. The sample consists of about 150,000 clones, roughly four fifths of them appearing once. The CDR3 consists of 14 residues. Germline CDR1 and CDR2: SEHNR and FQNEAQ (reference sequence). The ends were cut back, 7 bases at V and 3 bases at J, with 13 bases in the middle. The sequence derives from a woman aged 80 or over with acute or convalescent COVID-19. Sequenced: peripheral blood. V is TRBV7-9 and J is TRBJ1-5; D gene unclear. CDR3 nucleotide sequence: TGTGCCAGCACCGACGGGAGGGACAATCAGCCCCAGCATTTT. Its translation is CASTDGRDNQPQHF.